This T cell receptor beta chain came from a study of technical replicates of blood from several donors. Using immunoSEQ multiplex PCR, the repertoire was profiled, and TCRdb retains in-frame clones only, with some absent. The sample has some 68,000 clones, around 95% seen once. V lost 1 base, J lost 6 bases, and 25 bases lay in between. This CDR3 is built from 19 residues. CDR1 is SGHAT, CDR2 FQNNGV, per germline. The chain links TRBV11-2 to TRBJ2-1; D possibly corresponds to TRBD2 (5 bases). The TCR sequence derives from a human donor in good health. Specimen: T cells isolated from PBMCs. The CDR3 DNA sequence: TGTGCCAGCAGCTTAGGGGATGGACTCAACCCCGTACTTAGCAATGAGCAGTTCTTC. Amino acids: CASSLGDGLNPVLSNEQFF.